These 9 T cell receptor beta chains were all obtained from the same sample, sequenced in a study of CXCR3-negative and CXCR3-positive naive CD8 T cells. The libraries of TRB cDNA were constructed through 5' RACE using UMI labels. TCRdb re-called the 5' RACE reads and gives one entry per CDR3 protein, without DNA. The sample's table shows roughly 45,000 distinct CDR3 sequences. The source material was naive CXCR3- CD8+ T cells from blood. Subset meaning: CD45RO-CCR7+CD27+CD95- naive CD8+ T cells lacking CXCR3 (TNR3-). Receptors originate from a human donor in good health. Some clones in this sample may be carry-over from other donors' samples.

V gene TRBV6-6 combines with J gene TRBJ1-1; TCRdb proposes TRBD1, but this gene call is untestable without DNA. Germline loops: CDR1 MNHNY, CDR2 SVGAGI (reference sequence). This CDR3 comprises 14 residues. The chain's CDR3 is CASTIIGTDTEAFF.

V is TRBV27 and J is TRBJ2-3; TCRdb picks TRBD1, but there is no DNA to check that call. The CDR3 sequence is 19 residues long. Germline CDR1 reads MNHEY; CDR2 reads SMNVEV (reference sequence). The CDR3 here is CASSPPRAPGRGVTDTQYF.

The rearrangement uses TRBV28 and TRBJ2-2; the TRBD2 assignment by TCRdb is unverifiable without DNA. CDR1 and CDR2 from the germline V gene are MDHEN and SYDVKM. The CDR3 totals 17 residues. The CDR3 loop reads CASSGLAGRSNTGELFF.

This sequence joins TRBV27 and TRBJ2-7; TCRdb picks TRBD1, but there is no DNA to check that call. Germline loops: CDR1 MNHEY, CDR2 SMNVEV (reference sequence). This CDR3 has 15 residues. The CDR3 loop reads CASRYRAGNTYEQYF.

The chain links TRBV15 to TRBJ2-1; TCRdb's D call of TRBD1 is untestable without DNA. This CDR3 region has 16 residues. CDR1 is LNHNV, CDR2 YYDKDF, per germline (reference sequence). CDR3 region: CATSSFSGGAYNEQFF. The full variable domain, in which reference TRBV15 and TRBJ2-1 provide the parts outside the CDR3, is DAMVIQNPRYQVTQFGKPVTLSCSQTLNHNVMYWYQQKSSQAPKLLFHYYDKDFNNEADTPDNFQSRRPNTSFCFLDIRSPGLGDTAMYLCATSSFSGGAYNEQFFGPGTRLTVL.

CDR3 sequence reads: CASRHPGTERPREQFF. The chain couples TRBV28 to TRBJ2-1; TCRdb selects TRBD1, and the lack of DNA leaves this call unchecked. Germline values: CDR1 MDHEN, CDR2 SYDVKM. CDR3 size: 16 residues. The entire variable domain, with the rest obtained from reference TRBV28 and TRBJ2-1, is as follows: DVKVTQSSRYLVKRTGEKVFLECVQDMDHENMFWYRQDPGLGLRLIYFSYDVKMKEKGDIPEGYSVSREKKERFSLILESASTNQTSMYLCASRHPGTERPREQFFGPGTRLTVL.

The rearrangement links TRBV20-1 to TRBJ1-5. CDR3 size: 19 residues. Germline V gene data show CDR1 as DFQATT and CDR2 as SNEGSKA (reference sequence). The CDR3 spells CSARDPQVRDQHSNQPQHF.

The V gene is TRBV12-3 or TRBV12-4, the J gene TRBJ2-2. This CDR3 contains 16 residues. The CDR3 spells CASSLERVSDPGELFF.

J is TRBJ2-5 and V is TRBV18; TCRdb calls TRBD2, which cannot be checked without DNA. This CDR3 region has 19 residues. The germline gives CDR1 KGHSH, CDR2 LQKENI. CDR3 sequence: CASSLTTGLAGGLQETQYF.